The clone carrying this TCR beta chain was counted between two and nine times. Germline V gives CDR1 SGHVS, CDR2 FNYEAQ. Trimming cost V 3 bases and J 0 bases, with 8 bases left between them. The CDR3 runs to 14 residues. These data are taken from a study of T cells after yellow fever vaccination. TCRdb redid the calling of the 5' RACE reads with MiXCR, one entry per CDR3 protein. The sample has tens of thousands of distinct CDR3 sequences; roughly 6.9% are singletons. V usage is TRBV7-6 and J usage is TRBJ2-5; D remains ambiguous. The TCR originated in a man younger than 30 who received the YFV17D yellow fever vaccine. Sample: CD8+ T cells sorted from PBMCs, taken 4 to 5 days after the first yellow fever vaccination. The CDR3 protein is CASSFEKYQETQYF. As DNA, the CDR3 is TGTGCCAGCAGCTTCGAGAAGTACCAAGAGACCCAGTACTTC.